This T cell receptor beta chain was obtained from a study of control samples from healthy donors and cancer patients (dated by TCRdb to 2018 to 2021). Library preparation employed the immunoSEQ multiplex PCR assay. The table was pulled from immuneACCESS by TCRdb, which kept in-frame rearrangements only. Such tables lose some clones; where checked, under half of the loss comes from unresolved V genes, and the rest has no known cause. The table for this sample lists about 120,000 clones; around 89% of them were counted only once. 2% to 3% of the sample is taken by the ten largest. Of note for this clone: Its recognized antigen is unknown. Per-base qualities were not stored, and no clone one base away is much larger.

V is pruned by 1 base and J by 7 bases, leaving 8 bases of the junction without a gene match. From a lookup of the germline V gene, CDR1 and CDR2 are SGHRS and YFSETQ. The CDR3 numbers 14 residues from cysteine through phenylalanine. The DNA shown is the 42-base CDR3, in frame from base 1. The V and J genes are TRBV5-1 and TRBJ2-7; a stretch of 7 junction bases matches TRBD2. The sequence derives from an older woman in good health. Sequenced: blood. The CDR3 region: CASSLSGGRGEQYF. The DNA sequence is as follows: TGCGCCAGCAGCTTGTCCGGCGGGAGAGGAGAGCAGTACTTC.